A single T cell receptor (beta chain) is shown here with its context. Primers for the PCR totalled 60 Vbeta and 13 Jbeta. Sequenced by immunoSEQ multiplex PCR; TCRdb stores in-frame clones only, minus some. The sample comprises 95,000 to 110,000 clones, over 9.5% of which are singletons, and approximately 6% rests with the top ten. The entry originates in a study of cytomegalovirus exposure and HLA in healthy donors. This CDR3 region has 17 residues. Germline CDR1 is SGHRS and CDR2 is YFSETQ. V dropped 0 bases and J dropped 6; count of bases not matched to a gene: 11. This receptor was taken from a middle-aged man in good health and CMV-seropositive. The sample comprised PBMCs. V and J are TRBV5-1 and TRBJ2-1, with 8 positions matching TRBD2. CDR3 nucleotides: TGCGCCAGCAGCTTGGAACCCACTAGCGGACTGCTCAATGAGCAGTTCTTC. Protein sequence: CASSLEPTSGLLNEQFF.